This T cell receptor beta chain was sequenced in a study of T cell responses to AZD1222 COVID-19 vaccine (dated by TCRdb to the early 2020s). Describing the broader study: AZD1222 recipients whose second dose came at about 4 weeks and those whose second dose came at about 12 weeks were combined into one group, since spike-specific TCR depth and breadth did not differ between the two schedules. A total of more than 230 trial participants underwent TCR sequencing, of whom 207 received two doses of AZD1222 and some 25 received two doses of the MenACWY control vaccine. Trial participants were enrolled by age into subgroups of 18-55, 56-69 and 70-plus years, and around 140, 26 and 57 TCR-sequenced participants, respectively, were included in these subgroups.

Results and caveats for the whole study, not just this receptor: The vaccine-associated CD4 TCRs covered the entire spike protein, and the dominant responses fell in regions 160-218 and 743-854. Because no day 14 peak-response samples were available, repertoires were characterized only after the peak T cell response. Spike-specific TCR breadth and depth rose significantly after two AZD1222 doses compared with day 0 and with MenACWY recipients. The 56-69-year group was small, and its depth increase did not reach significance, likely because of low power. Conclusions about previously exposed vaccinees are limited because only six or seven AZD1222 recipients were SARS-CoV-2 seropositive at baseline. Participants were mostly white British and included more females than males, and it was suggested by the authors that clonal diversity may have been underestimated. Reportedly, close to half of the unique spike-specific TCRs recognized epitopes lying outside the regions that are mutated in the B.1.351 and B.1.1.7 variants.

The CDR3 regions of human TCRbeta chains were subjected to immunosequencing. The original pipeline was this. TCRs in the repertoires were compared against a reference library of SARS-CoV-2-specific TCRs that had been generated with the MIRA antigen-specificity platform. Breadth was defined as the fraction of unique TCRs that were SARS-CoV-2-associated, and depth was defined as the fraction of total T cells that were SARS-CoV-2-associated. Using the MIRA data, each spike-specific TCR was assigned both to the spike region to which the TCR was reactive and to a CD4 or CD8 class. Log10-transformed breadth and depth values were compared by one-way ANOVA with Sidak's multiple comparisons tests. Entries here come from immuneACCESS through TCRdb and include only in-frame sequences with V and J called. Some clones fail to appear in such tables; in the studies checked, an unresolved V gene covers under half of the shortfall, and the cause of the remainder is unknown. V and J calls and clone size are given by that table; D and trimming were obtained from the DNA. The sample yields about 130,000 clones; 75% to 90% were counted once. Approximately 4% of the sample is taken by the ten largest.

The V end loses 4 bases and the J end loses 0 bases, and a stretch of 10 bases separates them. As encoded in the germline V gene, CDR1 is SNHLY while CDR2 is FYNNEI. The CDR3 goes from the cysteine to the phenylalanine over 15 residues. The DNA shown is the 45-base CDR3, in frame from base 1. A note on this clone: It has no known antigen specificity. One base away there is no much larger clone; base qualities are not given.

The sample's time point label, in plain terms: baseline before first vaccination. Samples from vaccinated people were obtained from the UK trials COV001 and COV002, which included a single-blind randomized controlled phase 2/3 trial of AZD1222 (ChAdOx1 nCoV-19) in healthy adults. Trial participant PBMC samples were collected at day 0 and day 28 after the second dose for TCRbeta chain sequencing. The sequence came from an adult in good health. The sequenced sample was peripheral blood, obtained on day 0 of AZD1222 vaccination. The sequence links TRBV2 to TRBJ1-5; no D gene is confidently identified. The CDR3 protein is CASSVQQYSNQPQHF. The nucleotide sequence is given as TGTGCCAGCAGTGTACAGCAGTATAGCAATCAGCCCCAGCATTTT.